The next 20 T cell receptor beta chains were all read from a single sample in a study of human T cells and chemical hapten exposure. Documented time point: patch test 3, about 24 weeks after DPC sensitization. The treatment denotes: therapeutic diphenylcyclopropenone sensitization with weekly scalp DPC. MiXCR, applied by TCRdb to the RACE reads, yields one record per CDR3 protein. The sample carries around 85,000 distinct CDR3 sequences, 13% recorded once. This sample comprised whole blood, obtained in connection with sensitization to the hapten diphenylcyclopropenone (DPC). These receptors all stem from a woman aged 50 to 65 with alopecia areata. Some clones in this sample may be carry-over from other donors' samples.

V is TRBV6-5 and J is TRBJ1-2; 7 nucleotides align to TRBD1. J lost 6 bases, V lost 4 bases, and 11 bases had no gene match. Germline CDR1 reads MNHEY; CDR2 reads SVGAGI. There are 15 residues in the CDR3. CDR3 sequence (DNA): TGTGCCAGCAGTTTCTTCTCCGGTACAGGGGATGGCTACACCTTC. Translation: CASSFFSGTGDGYTF.

This chain uses TRBV20-1 with TRBJ2-5; 9 bases are a match to TRBD1. The CDR3 consists of 13 residues. V lost 4 bases and J lost 4; bases outside the gene matches: 4. Germline-derived CDR1 and CDR2 are DFQATT and SNEGSKA (reference sequence). CDR3 in amino acids: CSANRGLRETQYF. The CDR3 DNA reads TGCAGTGCTAACAGGGGGCTGAGAGAGACCCAGTACTTC.

For the CDR3, the DNA is TGCGCCAGCAGCAGCGGCGGGGTCGGTTTAGCTTTCTTT. This sequence encodes CASSSGGVGLAFF. This rearrangement joins TRBV5-1 to TRBJ1-1; D is undetermined. This CDR3 contains 13 residues. Trimming stripped 4 bases from V and 10 bases from J, with 17 bases between. Per germline, CDR1 SGHRS and CDR2 YFSETQ.

The J gene is TRBJ1-1, the V gene TRBV9, with D perhaps TRBD1 (5 bases). This CDR3 comprises 14 residues. V was cut by 1 base and J by 4 bases, with 11 bases left in between. Germline assignment: CDR1 SGDLS and CDR2 YYNGEE. The CDR3 DNA is TGTGCCAGCAGCGTACGGGGCTCGAGCACTGAAGCTTTCTTT. Translating gives CASSVRGSSTEAFF.

The chain combines TRBV5-4 with TRBJ1-1; D is perhaps TRBD1 (5 bases). Germline-derived CDR1 and CDR2 are SGHNT and YYREEE (reference sequence). V lost 4 bases, J lost 0 bases, and 10 bases lay in between. The CDR3 totals 14 residues. DNA of the CDR3: TGTGCCAGCAGCCCCCAGACAGTGAACACTGAAGCTTTCTTT. Its translation is CASSPQTVNTEAFF.

This clonotype was picked up a small number of times. The rearrangement joins TRBV29-1 to TRBJ2-5, with 8 bases fitting TRBD1. Unmatched junction bases numbered 9, after V lost 5 bases and J lost 7 bases. The CDR3 loop spans 13 amino acids. The germline CDR1 and CDR2 sequences are SQVTM and ANQGSEA. Here the CDR3 DNA reads TGCAGCGTTCGCCGACAGGGGTCCGGGACCCAGTACTTC. Translation gives CSVRRQGSGTQYF. Full variable domain (rest looked up from reference TRBV29-1 and TRBJ2-5): SAVISQKPSRDICQRGTSLTIQCQVDSQVTMMFWYRQQPGQSLTLIATANQGSEATYESGFVIDKFPISRPNLTFSTLTVSNMSPEDSSIYLCSVRRQGSGTQYFGPGTRLLVL.

The rearrangement links TRBV9 to TRBJ1-2, with D uncertain. Germline-derived CDR1 and CDR2 are SGDLS and YYNGEE. The CDR3 length is 11 residues. Deletions cut 5 bases from V and 6 bases from J, with 8 bases between. CDR3 in DNA: TGTGCCAGCAGGGACCGAGATGGCTACACCTTC. Translating gives CASRDRDGYTF.

The table lists this clonotype with many counts. The gene calls are TRBV13 and TRBJ1-2; 7 bases map to TRBD1. V gave up 3 bases and J gave up 5 bases; unmatched junction bases: 3. This CDR3 comprises 13 residues. Germline assignment: CDR1 PRHDT and CDR2 FYEKMQ (reference sequence). For the CDR3, the DNA is TGTGCCAGCAGCTTGGCAGGGGGGTATGGCTACACCTTC. Protein sequence: CASSLAGGYGYTF.

This clonotype was seen more than once but under ten times. The rearrangement links TRBV29-1 to TRBJ1-3; D call uncertain. V gave up 4 bases and J gave up 2 bases, with 12 bases separating them. CDR1 is SQVTM, CDR2 ANQGSEA, per germline. The CDR3 runs 14 residues. CDR3 region: CSVASSDTGNTIYF. The DNA for the CDR3 is TGCAGCGTTGCATCCAGCGACACTGGAAACACCATATATTTT. The complete variable domain, with remaining parts taken from reference TRBV29-1 and TRBJ1-3, reads SAVISQKPSRDICQRGTSLTIQCQVDSQVTMMFWYRQQPGQSLTLIATANQGSEATYESGFVIDKFPISRPNLTFSTLTVSNMSPEDSSIYLCSVASSDTGNTIYFGEGSWLTVV.

The rearrangement links TRBV18 to TRBJ2-7; D gene uncertain. Per germline, CDR1 KGHSH and CDR2 LQKENI. Trimming removed 2 bases at V and 2 bases at J, with 10 bases between. This CDR3 has 14 residues. CDR3 amino acids: CASSPFSGPYEQYF. The DNA of the CDR3 is TGTGCCAGCTCACCATTTTCGGGTCCCTACGAGCAGTACTTC.

This clonotype was recorded at least ten times. The CDR3 here is CASSFGIDTEAFF. The CDR3 nucleotides read TGTGCCAGCAGTTTTGGGATTGACACTGAAGCTTTCTTT. The gene calls are TRBV12-3 or TRBV12-4 and TRBJ1-1; D remains unclear. V dropped 3 bases and J dropped 3 bases, with 8 bases sitting between them. The CDR3 sequence is 13 residues long.

The chain carries TRBV5-1 and TRBJ2-7, with 7 bases that match TRBD2. The CDR3 runs to 15 residues. With V trimmed by 4 bases and J by 3 bases, 10 bases remained unmatched. Looked up from germline, CDR1 is SGHRS and CDR2 is YFSETQ. In DNA, the CDR3 is TGCGCCAGCAGCGTGCAGGTATCTAGCGGCTACGAGCAGTACTTC. It is translated as CASSVQVSSGYEQYF.

This clonotype was seen ten or more times. J is TRBJ2-1 and V is TRBV2; the match to TRBD2 covers 14 bases. Germline lookup yields CDR1 SNHLY and CDR2 FYNNEI. The CDR3 covers 16 residues. The V and J ends lost 5 bases and 9 bases, in that order; junction bases with no gene match: 9. The CDR3 protein is CASSPGLAGELSEQFF. CDR3 in DNA: TGTGCCAGCAGTCCGGGACTAGCGGGAGAGTTGAGTGAGCAGTTCTTC. Filled out from reference TRBV2 and TRBJ2-1, the complete variable domain reads EPEVTQTPSHQVTQMGQEVILRCVPISNHLYFYWYRQILGQKVEFLVSFYNNEISEKSEIFDDQFSVERPDGSNFTLKIRSTKLEDSAMYFCASSPGLAGELSEQFFGPGTRLTVL.

This clonotype was found many times. The chain has TRBV5-1 and TRBJ1-3; possible D gene TRBD1, 5 bases. Germline CDR1 SGHRS, CDR2 YFSETQ. The length of the CDR3 is 15 residues. Trimming pared 3 bases from V and 4 bases from J, leaving 14 bases between. The CDR3 reads CASSSSGTEGNTIYF. The DNA for the CDR3 is TGCGCCAGCAGCTCCTCCGGGACCGAGGGAAACACCATATATTTT.

Ten or more counts support this clonotype. The J gene is TRBJ2-1, the V gene TRBV20-1; TRBD2 aligns across 8 bases. Germline V gene sequence: CDR1 DFQATT, CDR2 SNEGSKA (reference sequence). The length of the CDR3 is 15 residues. V lost 3 bases, J lost 8 bases, and 12 bases stayed unmatched. The CDR3 DNA is TGCAGTGCTAGGAATGCTGTAGCGGGATTGGATGAGCAGTTCTTC. Residues: CSARNAVAGLDEQFF.

CDR3 in DNA: TGTGCCACCAGCAGAGATTTAGGGGAGGCCAAAAACATTCAGTACTTC. As protein: CATSRDLGEAKNIQYF. The V call is TRBV15, the J call TRBJ2-4, with D perhaps given as TRBD1 or TRBD2 (5 bases each). This CDR3 comprises 16 residues. Germline CDR1 and CDR2: LNHNV and YYDKDF (reference sequence). V was trimmed by 0 bases and J by 1 base, leaving 10 bases between them.

At least ten counts were recorded for this clonotype. V is TRBV20-1 and J is TRBJ2-5; 8 bases are shared with TRBD1. This CDR3 has 14 residues. Germline V gene data show CDR1 as DFQATT and CDR2 as SNEGSKA (reference sequence). Losses at the gene ends were 3 bases for V and 9 bases for J; bases not matched to a gene: 12. This CDR3 is CSASGDRSELAQYF. The DNA for the CDR3 is TGCAGTGCTAGCGGGGACAGGTCCGAGTTGGCCCAGTACTTC.

This chain connects TRBV29-1 to TRBJ2-2, with 8 bases identical to TRBD2. The CDR3 runs 17 residues. V gave up 5 bases and J gave up 4 bases; unmatched junction bases: 15. Germline V gene sequence: CDR1 SQVTM, CDR2 ANQGSEA. CDR3 region: CSVIVGSGRASTGELFF. The CDR3 region has the DNA TGCAGCGTTATCGTGGGGTCCGGGAGGGCGAGCACCGGGGAGCTGTTTTTT.

This clonotype appeared a few times. This chain connects TRBV3-1 to TRBJ1-1; TRBD1 might be the D (5 bases). V lost 6 bases, J lost 4 bases, and 15 bases lay in between. The CDR3 has 14 residues. Germline loops: CDR1 LGHDT, CDR2 YNNKEL (reference sequence). For the CDR3, the DNA is TGTGCCAGCAGTTTTTACAGGTCTGGCACTGAAGCTTTCTTT. Protein: CASSFYRSGTEAFF.

This clonotype turned up a few times. The J gene is TRBJ1-5, the V gene TRBV7-9; no firm D call. Germline V lookup: CDR1 SEHNR, CDR2 FQNEAQ (reference sequence). CDR3 length: 13 amino acids. Trimming shortened V by 0 bases and J by 7 bases, and 7 bases separated the two germline ends. The DNA of the CDR3 is TGTGCCAGCAGCTTAGCGGGGAGCCAGCCCCAGCATTTT. The encoded protein is CASSLAGSQPQHF.